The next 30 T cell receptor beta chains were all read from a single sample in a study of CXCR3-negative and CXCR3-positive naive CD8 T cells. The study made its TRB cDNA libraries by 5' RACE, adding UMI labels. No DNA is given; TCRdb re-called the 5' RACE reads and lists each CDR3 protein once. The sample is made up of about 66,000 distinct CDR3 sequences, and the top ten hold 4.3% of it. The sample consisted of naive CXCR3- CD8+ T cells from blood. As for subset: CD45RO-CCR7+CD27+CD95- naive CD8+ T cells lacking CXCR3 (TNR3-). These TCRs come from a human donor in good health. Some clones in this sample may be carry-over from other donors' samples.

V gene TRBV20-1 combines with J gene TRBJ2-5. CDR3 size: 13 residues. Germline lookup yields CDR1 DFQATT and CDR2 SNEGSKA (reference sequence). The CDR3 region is CSSVSRSSETQYF.

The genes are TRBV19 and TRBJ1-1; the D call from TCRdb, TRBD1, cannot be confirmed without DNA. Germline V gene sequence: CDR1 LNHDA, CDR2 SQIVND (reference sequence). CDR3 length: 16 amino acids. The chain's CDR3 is CASSMYGVTGATEAFF.

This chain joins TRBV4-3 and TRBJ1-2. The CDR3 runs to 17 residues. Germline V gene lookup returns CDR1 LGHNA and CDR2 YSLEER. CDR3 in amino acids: CASSQDRAGILNYGYTF.

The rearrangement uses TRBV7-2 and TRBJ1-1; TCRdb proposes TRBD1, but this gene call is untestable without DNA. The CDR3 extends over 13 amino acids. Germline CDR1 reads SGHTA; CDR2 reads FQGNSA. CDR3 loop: CASRRGQNTEAFF.

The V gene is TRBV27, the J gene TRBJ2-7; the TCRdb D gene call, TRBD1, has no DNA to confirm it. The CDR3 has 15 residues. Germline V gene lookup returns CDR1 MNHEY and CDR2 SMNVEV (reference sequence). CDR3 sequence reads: CASSPPGGLLYEQYF.

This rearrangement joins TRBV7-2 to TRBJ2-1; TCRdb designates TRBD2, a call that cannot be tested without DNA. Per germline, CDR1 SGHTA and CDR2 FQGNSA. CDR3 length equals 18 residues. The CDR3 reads CASRPGTSGGASYNEQFF.

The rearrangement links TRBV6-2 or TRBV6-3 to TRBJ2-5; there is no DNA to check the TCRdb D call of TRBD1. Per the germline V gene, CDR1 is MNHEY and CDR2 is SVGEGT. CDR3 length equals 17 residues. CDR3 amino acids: CASSFSPGTWDQETQYF.

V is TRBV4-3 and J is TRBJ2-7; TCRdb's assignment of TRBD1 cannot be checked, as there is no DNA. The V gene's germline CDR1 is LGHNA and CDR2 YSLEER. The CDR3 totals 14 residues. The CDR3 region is CASSPRGGSYEQYF.

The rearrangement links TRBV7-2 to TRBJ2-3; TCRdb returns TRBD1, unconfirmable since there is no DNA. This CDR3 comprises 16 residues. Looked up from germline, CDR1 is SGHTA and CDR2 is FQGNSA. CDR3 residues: CASSLGSGVPTDTQYF. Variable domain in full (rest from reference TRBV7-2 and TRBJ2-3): GAGVSQSPSNKVTEKGKDVELRCDPISGHTALYWYRQSLGQGLEFLIYFQGNSAPDKSGLPSDRFSAERTGGSVSTLTIQRTQQEDSAVYLCASSLGSGVPTDTQYFGPGTRLTVL.

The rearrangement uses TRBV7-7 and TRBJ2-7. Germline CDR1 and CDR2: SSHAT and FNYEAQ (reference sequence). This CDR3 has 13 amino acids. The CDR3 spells CASSLAHDYEQYF.

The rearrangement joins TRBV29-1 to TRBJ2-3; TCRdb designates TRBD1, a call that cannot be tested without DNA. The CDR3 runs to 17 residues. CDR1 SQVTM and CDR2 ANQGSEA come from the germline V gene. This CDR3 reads CSARGSTNRAGLEKQYF.

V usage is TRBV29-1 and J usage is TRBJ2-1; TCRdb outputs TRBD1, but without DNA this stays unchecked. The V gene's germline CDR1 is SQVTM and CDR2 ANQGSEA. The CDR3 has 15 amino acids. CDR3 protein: CSDSRTGTAYNEQFF.

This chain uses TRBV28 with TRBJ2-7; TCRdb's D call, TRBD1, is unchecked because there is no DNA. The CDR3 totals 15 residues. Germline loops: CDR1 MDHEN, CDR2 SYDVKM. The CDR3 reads CASSYSGEGSYEQYF.

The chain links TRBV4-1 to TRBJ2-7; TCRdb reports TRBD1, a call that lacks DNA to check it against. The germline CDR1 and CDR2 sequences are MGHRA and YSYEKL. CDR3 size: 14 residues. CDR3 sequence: CASSQAQGMGEQYF.

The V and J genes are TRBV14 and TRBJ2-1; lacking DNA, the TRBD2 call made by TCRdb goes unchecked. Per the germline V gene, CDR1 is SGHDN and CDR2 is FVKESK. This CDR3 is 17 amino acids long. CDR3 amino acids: CASSQDELAWAYNEQFF.

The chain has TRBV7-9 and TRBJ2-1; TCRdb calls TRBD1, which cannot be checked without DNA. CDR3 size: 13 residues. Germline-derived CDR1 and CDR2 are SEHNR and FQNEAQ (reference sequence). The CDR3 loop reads CASSPRTGDEQFF.

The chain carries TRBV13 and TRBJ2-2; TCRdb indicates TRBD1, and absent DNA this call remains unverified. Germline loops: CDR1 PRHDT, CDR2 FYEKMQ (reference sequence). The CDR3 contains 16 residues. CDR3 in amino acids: CASSSDRGHATGELFF. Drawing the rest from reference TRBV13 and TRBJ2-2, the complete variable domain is AAGVIQSPRHLIKEKRETATLKCYPIPRHDTVYWYQQGPGQDPQFLISFYEKMQSDKGSIPDRFSAQQFSDYHSELNMSSLELGDSALYFCASSSDRGHATGELFFGEGSRLTVL.

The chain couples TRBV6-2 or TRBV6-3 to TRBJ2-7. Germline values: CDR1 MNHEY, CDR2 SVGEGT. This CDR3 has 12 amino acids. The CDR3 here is CASSYTSYEQYF.

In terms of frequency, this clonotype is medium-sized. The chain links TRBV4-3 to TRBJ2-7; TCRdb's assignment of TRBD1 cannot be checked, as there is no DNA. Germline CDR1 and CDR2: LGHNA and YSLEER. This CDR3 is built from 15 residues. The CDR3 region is CASSQDRQGSYEQYF.

This chain's CDR3 is CASSPQTGIIFYGYTF. V is TRBV3-1 and J is TRBJ1-2; the D gene TCRdb calls, TRBD1, cannot be checked with no DNA. The CDR3 consists of 16 residues. Germline CDR1 is LGHDT and CDR2 is YNNKEL (reference sequence).

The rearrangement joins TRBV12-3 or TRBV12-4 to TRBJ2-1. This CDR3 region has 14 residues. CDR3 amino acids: CASSFPSAYNEQFF.

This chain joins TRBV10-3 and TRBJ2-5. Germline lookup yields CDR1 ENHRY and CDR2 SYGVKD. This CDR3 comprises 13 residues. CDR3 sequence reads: CAISERLQETQYF.

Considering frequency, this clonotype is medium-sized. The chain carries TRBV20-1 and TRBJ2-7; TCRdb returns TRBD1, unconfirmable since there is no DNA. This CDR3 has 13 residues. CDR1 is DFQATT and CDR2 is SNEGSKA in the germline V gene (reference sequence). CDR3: CSARDRENYEQYF.

The CDR3: CPSSPDRSSGNTIYF. This chain joins TRBV5-1 and TRBJ1-3; TCRdb's assignment of TRBD1 cannot be checked, as there is no DNA. This CDR3 comprises 15 residues. Germline CDR1 SGHRS, CDR2 YFSETQ.

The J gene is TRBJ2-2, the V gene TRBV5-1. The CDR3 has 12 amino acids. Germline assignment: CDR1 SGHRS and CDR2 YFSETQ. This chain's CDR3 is CASSLSDRELFF.

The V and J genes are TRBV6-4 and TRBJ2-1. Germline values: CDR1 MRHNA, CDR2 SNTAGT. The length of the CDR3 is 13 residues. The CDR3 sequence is CASSDSPYNEQFF.

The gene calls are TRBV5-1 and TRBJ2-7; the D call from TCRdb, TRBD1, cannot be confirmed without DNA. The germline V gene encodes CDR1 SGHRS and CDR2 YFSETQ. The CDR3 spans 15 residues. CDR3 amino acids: CASSPVGQGVFEQYF. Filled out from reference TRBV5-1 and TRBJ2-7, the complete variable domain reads KAGVTQTPRYLIKTRGQQVTLSCSPISGHRSVSWYQQTPGQGLQFLFEYFSETQRNKGNFPGRFSGRQFSNSRSEMNVSTLELGDSALYLCASSPVGQGVFEQYFGPGTRLTVT.

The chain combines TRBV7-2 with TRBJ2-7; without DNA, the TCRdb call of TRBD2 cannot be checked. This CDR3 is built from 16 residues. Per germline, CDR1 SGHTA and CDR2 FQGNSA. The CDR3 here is CASSFLPAGGPHEQYF.

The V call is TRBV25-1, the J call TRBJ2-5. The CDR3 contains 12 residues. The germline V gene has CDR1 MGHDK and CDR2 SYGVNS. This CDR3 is CASSEVQETQYF.

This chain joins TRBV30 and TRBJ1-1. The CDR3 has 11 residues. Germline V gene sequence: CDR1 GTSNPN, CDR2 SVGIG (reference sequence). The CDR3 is CAYHQVTEAFF.